The 9 T cell receptor beta chains presented below share a single source sample, sequenced in a study of blood T cell repertoires in COVID-19. The table came from immunoSEQ multiplex PCR; TCRdb's copy has only in-frame clones and leaves some out. The sample yields around 340,000 clones, around four fifths seen once. Sequenced sample: peripheral blood. Receptors were obtained from a man aged 25 to 40 with active or convalescent COVID-19.

The chain combines TRBV4-1 with TRBJ2-7, with 8 nucleotides matching TRBD2. The junction had 11 bases not matched to a gene; V was cut back by 1 base and J by 3 bases. The CDR3 covers 17 residues. Germline assignment: CDR1 MGHRA and CDR2 YSYEKL. The CDR3 spells CASSQGNLGLAIYEQYF. The CDR3, as DNA: TGCGCCAGCAGCCAAGGCAACCTAGGACTAGCAATCTACGAGCAGTACTTC.

The chain couples TRBV28 to TRBJ2-7; TRBD2 aligns across 8 bases. The V segment lost 2 bases and the J segment 5 bases; nucleotides outside the gene matches: 11. The CDR3 sequence is 16 residues long. CDR1 and CDR2 from the germline V gene are MDHEN and SYDVKM. The CDR3 loop reads CASSLPWGLGAHEQYF. In DNA form, the CDR3 reads TGTGCCAGCAGTTTACCTTGGGGACTAGGAGCCCACGAGCAGTACTTC.

The chain combines TRBV7-2 with TRBJ2-7; the D is unclear. The germline V gene encodes CDR1 SGHTA and CDR2 FQGNSA. The ends were cut back, 6 bases at V and 7 bases at J, with 13 bases in the middle. The CDR3 has 12 residues. CDR3 sequence: CASSQQFLEQYF. The CDR3 coding sequence is TGTGCCAGCAGTCAACAGTTCTTGGAGCAGTACTTC.

The V call is TRBV7-2, the J call TRBJ2-7, with D maybe TRBD2 (7 bases). Germline loops: CDR1 SGHTA, CDR2 FQGNSA. The V end was cut by 1 base, the J end by 2 bases, with 12 bases between. The CDR3 is 15 amino acids. CDR3 coding DNA: TGTGCCAGCAGCTTAGTAGGGGGAGGGGCCTACGAGCAGTACTTC. Protein: CASSLVGGGAYEQYF.

The gene calls are TRBV28 and TRBJ2-7, with D possibly TRBD1 on 5 matching bases. Trimming pared 2 bases from V and 5 bases from J, leaving 10 bases between. This CDR3 is built from 13 residues. The germline V gene encodes CDR1 MDHEN and CDR2 SYDVKM. The CDR3 DNA sequence: TGTGCCAGCAGTTTACCCAGGGTCGACGAGCAGTACTTC. It translates to CASSLPRVDEQYF.

V usage is TRBV24-1 and J usage is TRBJ2-6, with D possibly TRBD1 on 6 matching bases. CDR1 and CDR2 (germline): KGHDR, SFDVKD. CDR3 length: 15 amino acids. The V gene lost 4 bases and the J gene lost 4 bases, with 10 bases spanning the gap. Here the CDR3 DNA reads TGTGCCACCAGTGAGACAGGAGACGGGGCCAACGTCCTGACTTTC. Translation gives CATSETGDGANVLTF.

J is TRBJ1-1 and V is TRBV18; no firm D call. Trimming left V 2 bases short and J 0 bases short, with 10 bases between. Germline V lookup: CDR1 KGHSH, CDR2 LQKENI. This CDR3 is built from 15 residues. The CDR3 nucleotides are TGTGCCAGCTCACCAGGAGCTGGTTTGAACACTGAAGCTTTCTTT. Translating gives CASSPGAGLNTEAFF.

This sequence joins TRBV7-7 and TRBJ2-6; 8 bases are shared with TRBD1. The germline V gene has CDR1 SSHAT and CDR2 FNYEAQ (reference sequence). This CDR3 has 15 residues. The V and J ends lost 10 bases and 2 bases, in that order; junction bases with no gene match: 7. The CDR3 region has the DNA TGTGCCACCCAGGACAGGGACACTGGGGCCAACGTCCTGACTTTC. It is translated as CATQDRDTGANVLTF.

This rearrangement joins TRBV9 to TRBJ1-1; 7 bases align to TRBD1. This CDR3 comprises 13 residues. In germline, CDR1 is SGDLS, CDR2 YYNGEE. Trimming took 4 bases from V and 11 from J; bases not matched to a gene: 11. The CDR3: CASSLEGGNAAFF. CDR3 nucleotide sequence: TGTGCCAGCAGCTTAGAAGGGGGCAATGCGGCTTTCTTT.